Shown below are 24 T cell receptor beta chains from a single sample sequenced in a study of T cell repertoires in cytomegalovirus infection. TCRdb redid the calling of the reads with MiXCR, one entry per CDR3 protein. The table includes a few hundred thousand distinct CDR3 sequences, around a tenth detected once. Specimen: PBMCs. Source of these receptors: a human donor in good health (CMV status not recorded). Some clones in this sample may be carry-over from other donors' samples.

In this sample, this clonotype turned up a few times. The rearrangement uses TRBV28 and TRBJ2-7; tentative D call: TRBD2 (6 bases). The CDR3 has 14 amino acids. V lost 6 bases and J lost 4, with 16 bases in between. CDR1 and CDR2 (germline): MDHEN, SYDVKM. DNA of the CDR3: TGTGCCAGCAGCTTGACGGGAGTCGTATACGAGCAGTACTTC. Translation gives CASSLTGVVYEQYF.

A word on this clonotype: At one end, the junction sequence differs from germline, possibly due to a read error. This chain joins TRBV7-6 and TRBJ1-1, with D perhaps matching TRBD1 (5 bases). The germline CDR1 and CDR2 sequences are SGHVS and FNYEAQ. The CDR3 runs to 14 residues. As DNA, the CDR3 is TGTGCCAGCAGCCTAGCGGGGGTCCGTACTGAAGCTTTCTTT. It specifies CASSLAGVRTEAFF.

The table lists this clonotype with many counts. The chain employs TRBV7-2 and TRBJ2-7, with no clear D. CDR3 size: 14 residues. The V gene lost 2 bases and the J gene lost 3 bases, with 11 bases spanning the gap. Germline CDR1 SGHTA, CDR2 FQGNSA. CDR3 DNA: TGTGCCAGCAGCTTAAGGGCCCAGATCTACGAGCAGTACTTC. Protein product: CASSLRAQIYEQYF.

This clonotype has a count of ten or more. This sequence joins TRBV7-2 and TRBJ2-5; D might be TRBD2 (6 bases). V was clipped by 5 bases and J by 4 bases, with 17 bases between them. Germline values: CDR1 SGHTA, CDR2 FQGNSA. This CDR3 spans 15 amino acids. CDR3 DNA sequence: TGTGCCAGCAGCGGCCGGGGCTCCGGGGGAGAGACCCAGTACTTC. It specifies CASSGRGSGGETQYF. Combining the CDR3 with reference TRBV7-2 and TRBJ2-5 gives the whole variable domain GAGVSQSPSNKVTEKGKDVELRCDPISGHTALYWYRQSLGQGLEFLIYFQGNSAPDKSGLPSDRFSAERTGGSVSTLTIQRTQQEDSAVYLCASSGRGSGGETQYFGPGTRLLVL.

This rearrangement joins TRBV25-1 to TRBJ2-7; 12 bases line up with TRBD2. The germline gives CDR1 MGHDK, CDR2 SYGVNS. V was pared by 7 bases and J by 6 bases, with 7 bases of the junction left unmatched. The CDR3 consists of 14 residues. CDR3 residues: CASTSSGRAPEQYF. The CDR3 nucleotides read TGTGCCAGCACCTCTAGCGGGAGGGCCCCCGAGCAGTACTTC.

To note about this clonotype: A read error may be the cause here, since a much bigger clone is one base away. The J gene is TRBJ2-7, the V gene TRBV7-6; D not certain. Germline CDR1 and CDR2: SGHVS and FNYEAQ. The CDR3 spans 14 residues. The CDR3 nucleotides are TGTGCCAGCAGCCCCAGAGGCGCCGCCTACGAGCGGTACTTC. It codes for CASSPRGAAYERYF.

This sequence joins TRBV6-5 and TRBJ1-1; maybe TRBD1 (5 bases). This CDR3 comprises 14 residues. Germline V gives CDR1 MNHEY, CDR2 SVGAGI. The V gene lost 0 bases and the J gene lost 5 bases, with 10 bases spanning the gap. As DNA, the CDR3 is TGTGCCAGCAGTTACTCGGGGGGAGAAACTGAAGCTTTCTTT. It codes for CASSYSGGETEAFF.

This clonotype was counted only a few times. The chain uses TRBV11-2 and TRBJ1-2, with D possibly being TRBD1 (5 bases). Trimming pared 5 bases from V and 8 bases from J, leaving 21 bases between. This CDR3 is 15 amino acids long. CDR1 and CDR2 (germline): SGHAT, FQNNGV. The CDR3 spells CASSPYSRGDGGYTF. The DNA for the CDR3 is TGTGCCAGCAGCCCATACTCGAGGGGCGATGGGGGCTACACCTTC.

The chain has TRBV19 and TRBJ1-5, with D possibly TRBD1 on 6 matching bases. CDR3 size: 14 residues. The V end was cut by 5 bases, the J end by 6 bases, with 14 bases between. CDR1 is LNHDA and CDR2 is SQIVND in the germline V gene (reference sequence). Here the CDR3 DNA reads TGTGCCAGTAGTCTCCGGGACACCCCTCAGCCCCAGCATTTT. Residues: CASSLRDTPQPQHF.

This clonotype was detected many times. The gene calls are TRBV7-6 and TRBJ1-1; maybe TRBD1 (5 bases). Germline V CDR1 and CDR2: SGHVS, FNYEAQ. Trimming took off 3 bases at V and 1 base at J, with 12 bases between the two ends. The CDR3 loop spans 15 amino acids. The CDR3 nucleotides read TGTGCCAGCAGCTTGGGAACAGGTACGAACACTGAAGCTTTCTTT. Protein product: CASSLGTGTNTEAFF.

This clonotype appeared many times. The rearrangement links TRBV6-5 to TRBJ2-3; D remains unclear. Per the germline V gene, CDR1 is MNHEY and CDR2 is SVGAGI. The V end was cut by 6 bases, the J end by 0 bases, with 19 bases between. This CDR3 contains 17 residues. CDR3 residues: CASRRARTLPSTDTQYF. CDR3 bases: TGTGCCAGCAGACGTGCCCGGACGTTGCCTAGCACAGATACGCAGTATTTT.

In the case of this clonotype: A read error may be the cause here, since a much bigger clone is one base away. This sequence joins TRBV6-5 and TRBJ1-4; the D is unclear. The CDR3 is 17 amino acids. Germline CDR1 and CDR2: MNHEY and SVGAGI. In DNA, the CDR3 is TGTGCCAGCAGGACTAGGACGGCTAGAGCAACTAATGGAAAACTGTTTTTT. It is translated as CASRTRTARATNGKLFF.

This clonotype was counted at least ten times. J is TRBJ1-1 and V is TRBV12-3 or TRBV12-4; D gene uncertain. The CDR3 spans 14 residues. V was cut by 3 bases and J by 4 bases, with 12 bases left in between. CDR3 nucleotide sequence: TGTGCCAGCAGTTTGAGAGGGCCCGCCACTGAAGCTTTCTTT. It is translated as CASSLRGPATEAFF.

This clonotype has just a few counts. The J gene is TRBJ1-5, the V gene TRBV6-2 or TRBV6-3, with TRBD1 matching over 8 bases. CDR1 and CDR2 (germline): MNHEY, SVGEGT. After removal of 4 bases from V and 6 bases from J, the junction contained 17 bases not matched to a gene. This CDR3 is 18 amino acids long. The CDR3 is CASSSHPNRDRKFQPQHF. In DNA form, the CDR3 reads TGTGCCAGCAGTTCCCACCCAAACCGGGACAGGAAGTTTCAGCCCCAGCATTTT.

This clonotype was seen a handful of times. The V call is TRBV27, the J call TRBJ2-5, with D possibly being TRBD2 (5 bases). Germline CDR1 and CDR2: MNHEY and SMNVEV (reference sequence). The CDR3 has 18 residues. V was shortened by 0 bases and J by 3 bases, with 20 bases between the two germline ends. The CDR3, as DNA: TGTGCCAGCAGTTTATCGGCGATGGGCGGGTCACGTAAAGAGACCCAGTACTTC. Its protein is CASSLSAMGGSRKETQYF.

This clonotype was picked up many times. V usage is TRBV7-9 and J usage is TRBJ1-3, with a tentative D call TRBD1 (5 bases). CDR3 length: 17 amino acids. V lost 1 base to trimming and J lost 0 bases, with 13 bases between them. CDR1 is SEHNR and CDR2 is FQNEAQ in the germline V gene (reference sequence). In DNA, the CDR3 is TGTGCCAGCAGCTTAGGTCTGTACAGGAGCTCTGGAAACACCATATATTTT. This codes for CASSLGLYRSSGNTIYF.

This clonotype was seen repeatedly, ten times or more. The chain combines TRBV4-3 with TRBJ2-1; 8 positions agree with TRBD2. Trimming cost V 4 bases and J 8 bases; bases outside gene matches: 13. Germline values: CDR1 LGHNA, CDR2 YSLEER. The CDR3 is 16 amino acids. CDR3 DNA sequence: TGCGCCAGCAGCCGAGACCTTGGACTAGCTCGTGATGAGCAGTTCTTC. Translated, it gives CASSRDLGLARDEQFF.

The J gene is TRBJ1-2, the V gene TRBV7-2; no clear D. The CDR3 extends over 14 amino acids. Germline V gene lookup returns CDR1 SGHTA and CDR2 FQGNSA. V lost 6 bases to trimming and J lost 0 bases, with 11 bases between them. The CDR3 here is CASREWRANYGYTF. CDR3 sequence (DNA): TGTGCCAGCAGGGAGTGGAGGGCTAACTATGGCTACACCTTC.

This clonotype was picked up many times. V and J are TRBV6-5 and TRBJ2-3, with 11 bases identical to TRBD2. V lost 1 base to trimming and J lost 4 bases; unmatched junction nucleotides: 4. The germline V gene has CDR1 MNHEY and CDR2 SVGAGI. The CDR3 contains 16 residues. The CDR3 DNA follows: TGTGCCAGCAGTTACTATAGCGGGAGGGTCCCAGATACGCAGTATTTT. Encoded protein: CASSYYSGRVPDTQYF.

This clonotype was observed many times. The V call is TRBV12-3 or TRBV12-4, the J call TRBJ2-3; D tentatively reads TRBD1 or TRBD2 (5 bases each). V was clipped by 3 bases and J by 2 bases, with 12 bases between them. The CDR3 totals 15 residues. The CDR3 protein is CASSFRDPHTDTQYF. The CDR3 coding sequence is TGTGCCAGCAGTTTCCGGGACCCACACACAGATACGCAGTATTTT.

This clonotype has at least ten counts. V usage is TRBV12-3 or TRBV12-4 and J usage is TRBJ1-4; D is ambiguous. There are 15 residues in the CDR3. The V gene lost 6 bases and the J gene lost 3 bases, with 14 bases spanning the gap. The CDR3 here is CASSPGSAANEKLFF. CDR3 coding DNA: TGTGCCAGCAGCCCCGGGTCAGCAGCTAATGAAAAACTGTTTTTT.

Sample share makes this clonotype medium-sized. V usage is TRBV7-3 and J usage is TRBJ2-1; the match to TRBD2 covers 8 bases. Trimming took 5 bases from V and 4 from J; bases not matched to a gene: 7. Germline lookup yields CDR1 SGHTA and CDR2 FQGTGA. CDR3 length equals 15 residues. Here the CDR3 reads CASSASGGVYNEQFF. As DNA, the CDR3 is TGTGCCAGCAGCGCGAGCGGGGGCGTTTACAATGAGCAGTTCTTC.

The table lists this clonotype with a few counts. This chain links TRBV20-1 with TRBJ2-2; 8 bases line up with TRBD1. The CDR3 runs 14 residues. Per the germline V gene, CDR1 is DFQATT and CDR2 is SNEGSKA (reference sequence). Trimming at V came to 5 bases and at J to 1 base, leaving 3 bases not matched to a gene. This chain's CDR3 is CSAPDRGNTGELFF. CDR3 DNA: TGCAGTGCTCCAGACAGGGGGAACACCGGGGAGCTGTTTTTT.

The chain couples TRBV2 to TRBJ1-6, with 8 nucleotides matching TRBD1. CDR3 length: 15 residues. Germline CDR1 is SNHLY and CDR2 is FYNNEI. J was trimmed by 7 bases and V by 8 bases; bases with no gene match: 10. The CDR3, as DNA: TGTGCCAGCGTTGGACAGGGCTCGGAGAATTCACCCCTCCACTTT. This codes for CASVGQGSENSPLHF.